The clone carrying this TCR beta chain has just one count. There are 13 residues in the CDR3. Germline V gene data show CDR1 as ENHRY and CDR2 as SYGVKD. The J segment lost 9 bases and the V segment lost 3 bases, leaving 7 bases of the junction unmatched. The data were taken from a study of blood T cell repertoires in COVID-19. Only in-frame clones appear in the TCRdb table, and some are missing; sequencing was by immunoSEQ multiplex PCR. The table records around 82,000 clones, approximately 91% of them present only once. The chain is built from TRBV10-3 and TRBJ2-7; 8 nucleotides align to TRBD1. The source is a man aged 65-85 years with active or convalescent COVID-19. Source material: peripheral blood. The DNA for the CDR3 is TGTGCCATCAGTGACAGGGGGCTCGAAGGGCAGTACTTC. It codes for CAISDRGLEGQYF.